What follows describes a single T cell receptor (beta chain). No cognate antigen has been identified for it. No much larger clone exists at a distance of one base, and base qualities are not known. V loses 3 bases, J loses 5 bases, and the germline ends lie 8 bases apart. Measured from the cysteine to the phenylalanine, the CDR3 is 13 residues long. The CDR3 DNA has 39 bases and is translated from base 1. This entry comes from a study of T cells after yellow fever vaccination (dated by TCRdb to the late 2010s). Notes on the research overall: The SMART-Seq v4 Ultra Low Input RNA kit was used to prepare libraries from fractions with low cell numbers. To follow T-cell clones before and after primary and booster YFV17D yellow fever vaccination, bulk TCR alpha and beta repertoires were sequenced over time. Two healthy male donors, one aged 18 to 30 and one aged 30 to 40 years, were included in the cohort. Blood samples were taken at several timepoints before and after primary and secondary immunization, and bulk PBMC replicates and cell subsets were isolated. Overall study results and their limits: Computational filtering was needed because FACS-sorted repertoires could contain abundant contaminating clonotypes from the bulk population. Most clones expanded after primary vaccination (around 97% of CD4 and around 88% of CD8) were re-detected after the booster, suggesting that broad memory maintenance occurred. A small share of clonotypes was detected in both CD4 and CD8 compartments, with the overlap likely arising from convergent recombination. The secondary T-cell response was found to be weaker but faster than the primary response, with a peak reached on day 5 rather than on day 15. Only two donors were included in the study, so the extent to which the findings can be generalized is limited.

The treatment or condition label here, explained by the study, means: live attenuated yellow fever vaccine strain. At each blood-draw timepoint, two biological replicates of bulk PBMCs were obtained. A standard Ficoll-Paque protocol was used to isolate PBMCs from peripheral blood. TriZol was used to extract RNA from bulk PBMCs, from CD4 and CD8 fractions, and from dextramer-positive and dextramer-negative fractions. TCR cDNA was synthesized by 5'RACE template switching, through which a universal primer site and unique molecular identifiers were introduced. cDNA synthesis was primed from both the TCR alpha and TCR beta constant segments. Two PCR steps were used to amplify libraries, with sample barcodes and sequencing adapters being added in the second step. Sequencing of libraries was performed on Illumina HiSeq 2500 (2x100 bp) or NovaSeq (2x150 bp). Per the authors' processing: MIGEC handled demultiplexing of reads and collapsing into UMI consensus sequences, while MiXCR performed V(D)J alignment. Vaccine-responding clonotypes were identified with edgeR using replicate PBMC samples, with FDR below 0.01 and a log2 fold change above 5 up to day 15 being required. CD4 or CD8 identity was assigned to each bulk clonotype according to whether the clonotype was present at higher abundance in the sequenced CD4 repertoire or the sequenced CD8 repertoire. In-frame beta chains were kept once TCRdb had trimmed the public reads at Q25 with fastp and called clones with MiXCR. Every entry covers one CDR3 protein and lists the most common genes and DNA from its rows. Clone size and V and J calls follow TCRdb, not the original study. In this sample the table shows about 630,000 distinct CDR3 sequences, roughly an eighth of which occur a single time. The top ten clonotypes cover just under 15% of the sample.

The sequence was collected from a young man who received the YFV17D yellow fever vaccine. This receptor chain uses TRBV12-3 or TRBV12-4 and TRBJ2-1; 5 matching bases give a weak D call of TRBD2. This specimen consisted of PBMCs, obtained on the day of the yellow fever booster vaccination. The CDR3 region: CASSFKADNEQFF. The bases are TGTGCCAGCAGTTTTAAAGCGGACAATGAGCAGTTCTTC.